This T cell receptor beta chain was documented in a study of blood T cell repertoires in COVID-19 (TCRdb year 2020). Looking at the study overall: Samples covering the acute and convalescent phases of COVID-19 were provided by collaborators in the United States, Italy and Spain. The prospective study material was composed of cDNA or gDNA derived from T cells, B-cell-depleted T cells, or PBMCs. Subjects who had been exposed to COVID-19, were actively infected with it, or had recovered from it provided the deeply sampled blood TCRbeta repertoires that made up the dataset. The repertoires were made available in a free public database intended to serve as a resource for research on the immune response to SARS-CoV-2. The samples were drawn from the first 160 participants of the ongoing ImmuneRACE study and from about 1,200 subjects provided by 6 global collaborators. A de-identified subject ID, COVID-19 status, age in years and sex were almost always included in the sample metadata. Where HLA class I and class II types were available, the types were taken from metadata supplied by the sample provider, not from assay-based typing.

Each collaborating institution followed its own protocols to collect whole blood in K2EDTA tubes. For TCRbeta analysis, collaborators shipped samples as frozen whole blood, isolated PBMCs, or DNA extracted from either of those sample types. Worth noting for this clone: Its cognate antigen has yet to be identified. No base quality values were provided; no much bigger clone lies one nucleotide off.

The immunoSEQ Assay, a bias-controlled multiplex PCR, was used to amplify TCRbeta CDR3 regions from genomic DNA. The authors processed their data as follows. Within the assay, amplification of reference gene primers was used to estimate how many nucleated cells each sample contained. To quantify the absolute abundance of each unique TCRbeta CDR3 rearrangement, sequence reads were collapsed and filtered. For each sample, productive Simpson clonality was calculated as the square root of Simpson's diversity index over productive rearrangements. TCRdb's version of the immuneACCESS table is confined to in-frame rearrangements and falls short of the full clone set. An unresolved V gene accounts for under half of the shortfall where checked; the remainder is of unknown origin. Clone size and V and J calls were adopted from that table, with D and trimming inferred from the DNA. This sample holds about 200,000 clones; around four fifths were observed only once. 2.5% to 3% of the sample goes to the ten largest clones.

As encoded in the germline V gene, CDR1 is SGHRS while CDR2 is YFSETQ. The CDR3 has 13 amino acids, counting the end cysteine and phenylalanine. The read is trimmed to its CDR3 DNA, 39 bases read in frame from base 1. Trimming at the junction amounts to 5 bases on V and 2 bases on J, and the germline ends lie 10 bases apart. Study-wide findings and limitations: The quantity of clinical and demographic metadata differed by source and by participant and was supplied without curation.

In this chain, TRBV5-1 is recombined with TRBJ2-5, with the D gene not confidently named. The sequenced sample consisted of peripheral blood. The sequence was obtained from a woman at least 80 years old with active or convalescent COVID-19. The DNA is TGCGCCAGCAGTACAGAATGGCAAGAGACCCAGTACTTC. It is translated as CASSTEWQETQYF.